This T cell receptor (beta chain) was identified during a study of blood T cell repertoires in COVID-19. Study in general: The origin of the acute and convalescent COVID-19 samples was the United States, Italy and Spain.

Only a few counts were recorded for this clone. Patients of the Seattle cohort, enrolled during active infection, were followed longitudinally. Source study methods: Reference gene primer amplification gave estimated nucleated cell counts. The repertoire was sequenced with immunoSEQ multiplex PCR; TCRdb's copy has only in-frame clones and lacks some. V and J calls and clone size are as listed in that table; D and trimming were resolved from the DNA. The repertoire consists of some 180,000 clones, with 70% to 90% occurring once and the leading ten covering over 15%. The sequencing sample was made of peripheral blood. The sequence was collected from a man aged 50 to 60 with COVID-19, enrolled during active disease.

This CDR3 is CANPETWTVYSNQPQHF. CDR3 sequence (DNA): TGTGCCAACCCTGAAACATGGACAGTTTATAGCAATCAGCCCCAGCATTTT. This chain joins TRBV6-4 and TRBJ1-5, with D perhaps TRBD1 (6 bases). The CDR3 consists of 17 residues. The V and J ends lost 10 bases and 0 bases respectively, with 22 bases between them. CDR1 MRHNA and CDR2 SNTAGT come from the germline V gene.